This record covers a single T cell receptor (beta chain). Indicated treatment: preoperative locoregional IRX-2 cytokine immunotherapy. This phase Ib study tested locoregional IRX-2 cytokine immunotherapy given before surgery. The data belong to a study of preoperative IRX-2 immunotherapy in early breast cancer. The V gene's germline CDR1 is MNHEY and CDR2 SMNVEV (reference sequence). The CDR3 covers 13 residues. Trimming stripped 8 bases from V and 5 bases from J, with 13 bases between. Data came from immunoSEQ multiplex PCR; TCRdb stores just in-frame clones and leaves some out. This sample carries around 34,000 clones, 90% to 95% of them seen once, and the ten largest clones take around 6.6%.

The clonotype was recovered from a human donor with breast cancer. This material was collected from a patient treated with IRX-2 immunotherapy. This chain connects TRBV27 to TRBJ1-5; D not certain. The CDR3 protein is CASQDALDQPQHF. The DNA for the CDR3 is TGTGCCAGCCAGGACGCGTTGGATCAGCCCCAGCATTTT.